This T cell receptor beta chain was recorded in a study of patients and donors after allogeneic stem cell transplantation. TCRdb re-analysed the RT-PCR reads in MiXCR, keeping a single row per CDR3 protein. The repertoire has 920,000 or so distinct CDR3 sequences, around 17% of them found once; the top ten carry roughly 6.4%. CDR3 length equals 17 residues. V lost 2 bases, J lost 5 bases, and 13 bases stayed unmatched. Germline-derived CDR1 and CDR2 are SGHDT and YYEEEE. Specimen: blood, either unsorted or a sorted T cell fraction (not recorded which). This clonotype originated in a human donor who was either an allogeneic HSCT recipient or a stem cell or donor lymphocyte infusion donor (not recorded which). It is not recorded whose cells these are; they may come from a transplant donor. The V and J genes are TRBV5-6 and TRBJ2-1; the match to TRBD2 covers 7 bases. CDR3 nucleotide sequence: TGTGCCAGCAGCTTTTTGAGGCCCGGGACTACCCACAATGAGCAGTTCTTC. This encodes CASSFLRPGTTHNEQFF.